Following are 11 T cell receptor beta chains from one sample sequenced in a study of CD8 T cells in Susac syndrome. Reverse transcription used about 0.45 to 1 ug RNA and random hexamers. TCRdb analysed the immunoSEQ multiplex PCR reads with MiXCR anew, one entry per CDR3 protein. The table has more than 110,000 distinct CDR3 sequences, 85% to 95% seen once. Sequenced sample: CD4+ T cells from PBMCs. The source is a human donor with Susac syndrome.

The chain combines TRBV12-3 or TRBV12-4 with TRBJ1-2, with 7 nucleotides matching TRBD1. The trim removed 6 bases at V and 4 bases at J, leaving 8 bases unmatched. The CDR3 contains 14 residues. The CDR3 reads CASRPGQQTYGYTF. CDR3 DNA: TGTGCCAGCAGACCGGGACAGCAAACCTATGGCTACACCTTC.

This clonotype was counted a single time. The rearrangement joins TRBV30 to TRBJ2-1; 15 nucleotides match TRBD2. CDR3 length equals 16 residues. CDR1 is GTSNPN and CDR2 is SVGIG in the germline V gene (reference sequence). J lost 2 bases, V lost 8 bases, and 7 bases had no gene match. The CDR3 sequence is CAGTGTSGGTYNEQFF. The CDR3 region has the DNA TGTGCCGGCACCGGGACTAGCGGGGGGACCTACAATGAGCAGTTCTTC.

The V call is TRBV20-1, the J call TRBJ2-1, with TRBD2 matching over 8 bases. The CDR3 has 15 amino acids. Germline V gene data show CDR1 as DFQATT and CDR2 as SNEGSKA (reference sequence). V shed 6 bases, J shed 9 bases, and the junction held 16 bases outside the gene matches. The DNA of the CDR3 is TGCAGTGCCCTCGAGTCTAACGGGGGGGCCTCTGAGCAGTTCTTC. Its translation: CSALESNGGASEQFF.

The chain carries TRBV7-2 and TRBJ2-5; no definite D call. The CDR3 extends over 13 amino acids. Looked up from germline, CDR1 is SGHTA and CDR2 is FQGNSA. Trimming shortened V by 3 bases and J by 5 bases, and 10 bases separated the two germline ends. The CDR3 bases are TGTGCCAGCAGCTTTGGGTCTGTGGAGACCCAGTACTTC. The encoded protein is CASSFGSVETQYF. Together with reference TRBV7-2 and TRBJ2-5, the CDR3 gives the full variable domain: GAGVSQSPSNKVTEKGKDVELRCDPISGHTALYWYRQSLGQGLEFLIYFQGNSAPDKSGLPSDRFSAERTGGSVSTLTIQRTQQEDSAVYLCASSFGSVETQYFGPGTRLLVL.

The rearrangement links TRBV4-1 to TRBJ2-1; TRBD2 matches at 8 bases. Germline V lookup: CDR1 MGHRA, CDR2 YSYEKL. J lost 5 bases, V lost 4 bases, and 7 bases had no gene match. CDR3 length: 15 amino acids. CDR3 bases: TGCGCCAGCAGCCGCCCGGGACTAGGAAACAATGAGCAGTTCTTC. The encoded protein is CASSRPGLGNNEQFF.

The chain recombines TRBV20-1 with TRBJ2-5, with 10 bases identical to TRBD2. The CDR3 contains 15 residues. CDR1 is DFQATT, CDR2 SNEGSKA, per germline (reference sequence). J was trimmed by 0 bases and V by 6 bases; bases with no gene match: 7. CDR3 bases: TGCAGTGCCTCTAGTCTAGCGGGAGACCAAGAGACCCAGTACTTC. Translated, it gives CSASSLAGDQETQYF.

The rearrangement joins TRBV20-1 to TRBJ1-2; D is unresolved. Trimming cost V 1 base and J 2 bases, with 5 bases left between them. CDR3 size: 12 residues. Germline-derived CDR1 and CDR2 are DFQATT and SNEGSKA (reference sequence). The CDR3 region has the DNA TGCAGTGCTAGAGTAGAGAACTATGGCTACACCTTC. It is translated as CSARVENYGYTF.

The chain links TRBV4-1 to TRBJ2-5; D might be TRBD1 or TRBD2, each matching 6 bases. Germline V gene data show CDR1 as MGHRA and CDR2 as YSYEKL. V lost 4 bases and J 5 bases, leaving 17 bases between the germline ends. CDR3 length equals 15 residues. CDR3 region: CASSPDAGRGETQYF. The CDR3, as DNA: TGCGCCAGCAGCCCTGACGCGGGAAGGGGGGAGACCCAGTACTTC.

The rearrangement joins TRBV28 to TRBJ1-2; unclear D gene. V dropped 6 bases and J dropped 5 bases, with 7 bases sitting between them. CDR1 and CDR2 (germline): MDHEN, SYDVKM. The CDR3 runs 11 residues. The CDR3 region has the DNA TGTGCCAGCAGCATTCGGTATGGCTACACCTTC. Its translation: CASSIRYGYTF.

This chain uses TRBV10-3 with TRBJ2-2; D gene unclear. The length of the CDR3 is 12 residues. Deletions cut 3 bases from V and 3 bases from J, with 2 bases between. Germline values: CDR1 ENHRY, CDR2 SYGVKD. CDR3 region: CAISEHTGELFF. The CDR3 DNA sequence: TGTGCCATCAGTGAACACACCGGGGAGCTGTTTTTT.

This rearrangement joins TRBV19 to TRBJ2-1, with a possible D match to TRBD1 (6 bases). The CDR3 extends over 14 amino acids. Germline CDR1 and CDR2: LNHDA and SQIVND (reference sequence). The V end was cut by 10 bases, the J end by 4 bases, with 17 bases between. This chain's CDR3 is CATAPGTSYNEQFF. The CDR3 DNA reads as TGTGCCACCGCACCCGGGACATCTTACAATGAGCAGTTCTTC. Full variable domain (rest looked up from reference TRBV19 and TRBJ2-1): DGGITQSPKYLFRKEGQNVTLSCEQNLNHDAMYWYRQDPGQGLRLIYYSQIVNDFQKGDIAEGYSVSREKKESFPLTVTSAQKNPTAFYLCATAPGTSYNEQFFGPGTRLTVL.